The T cell receptor (beta chain) described here comes from a study of cytomegalovirus exposure and HLA in healthy donors. About the study: Inside one of the first data releases sat around 85 million unique TCRs taken from HLA-typed donors. Study-level results: CMV antigen specificity of three CMV-associated chains was confirmed in vitro. Most sequenced TCRs were rare (though some public TCRs occurred in many donors).

As regards this clone: Its antigen remains unknown.

CDR3 length: 14 amino acids. Looked up from germline, CDR1 is LNHDA and CDR2 is SQIVND (reference sequence). Trimming cost V 3 bases and J 1 base; bases outside gene matches: 2. The PCR used 60 Vbeta and 13 Jbeta primers. TCRdb's copy holds only in-frame clones and misses some; the assay was immunoSEQ multiplex PCR. The data show under 200,000 clones, with approximately 81% seen just once and roughly 1% held by the top ten. Material: PBMCs. This sequence was found in a man aged 25-45 years in good health and CMV-seronegative. The V gene is TRBV19, the J gene TRBJ1-1; 7 nucleotides agree with TRBD1. For the CDR3, the DNA is TGTGCCAGTAGTATGGCAGGGGGGAACACTGAAGCTTTCTTT. It specifies CASSMAGGNTEAFF.